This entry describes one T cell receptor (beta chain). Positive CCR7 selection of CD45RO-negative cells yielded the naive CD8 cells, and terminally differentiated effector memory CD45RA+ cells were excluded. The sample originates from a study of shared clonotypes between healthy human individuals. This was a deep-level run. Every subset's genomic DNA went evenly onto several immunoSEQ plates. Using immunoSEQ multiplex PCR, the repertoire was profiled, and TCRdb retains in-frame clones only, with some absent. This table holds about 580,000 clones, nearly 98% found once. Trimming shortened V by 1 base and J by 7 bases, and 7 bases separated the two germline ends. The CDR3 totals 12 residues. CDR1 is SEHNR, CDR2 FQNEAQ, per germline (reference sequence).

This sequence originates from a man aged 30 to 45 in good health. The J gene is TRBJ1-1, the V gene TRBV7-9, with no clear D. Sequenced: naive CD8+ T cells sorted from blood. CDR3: CASSLVNSEAFF. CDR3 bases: TGTGCCAGCAGCTTAGTAAATAGTGAAGCTTTCTTT. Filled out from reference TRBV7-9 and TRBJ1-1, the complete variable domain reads DTGVSQNPRHKITKRGQNVTFRCDPISEHNRLYWYRQTLGQGPEFLTYFQNEAQLEKSRLLSDRFSAERPKGSFSTLEIQRTEQGDSAMYLCASSLVNSEAFFGQGTRLTVV.